This entry features one T cell receptor (beta chain) sequence. Antigen: not known. The record originates from a study of T-cell memory formation after mild COVID-19. Study results and limitations: The authors left the SARS-CoV-2 specificity of second-wave clones peaking on day 37 unconfirmed. Clones contracting day 15 to 85 were balanced CD4/CD8; later expanders leaned CD4+.

TCRdb reprocessed the 5' RACE reads via MiXCR and lists one record per CDR3 protein. The repertoire holds about half a million distinct CDR3 sequences, with around a sixth as singletons. The CDR3 has 16 residues. The chain carries TRBV21-1 and TRBJ2-3. TRBV21-1 is a pseudogene locus. The sequencing sample was made of PBMCs or a T cell subset sorted from them (not recorded which). This TCR came from an adult woman who had mild COVID-19 (a few samples of this study predate the infection). Cell type and time point are not known. CDR3 region: CASSKVERLFTDTQYF. The CDR3 nucleotides read TGTGCCAGCAGCAAAGTAGAGCGACTTTTCACAGATACGCAGTATTTT.